This T cell receptor beta chain appears in the sequencing data of a study of T cell responses to AZD1222 COVID-19 vaccine. CDR1 LNHDA and CDR2 SQIVND come from the germline V gene (reference sequence). The length of the CDR3 is 13 residues. Trimming left V 5 bases short and J 5 bases short, with 12 bases between. As concerns this clone: What it binds is unknown.

Sequenced by immunoSEQ multiplex PCR; TCRdb stores in-frame clones only, minus some. The sample has about 35,000 clones, under 90% seen once. Study-level findings and limits: No day 14 peak samples; only post-peak repertoires were characterized.

The receptor's source is an adult who received the AZD1222 COVID-19 vaccine. This specimen was peripheral blood, taken 28 days after the second AZD1222 dose. The chain carries TRBV19 and TRBJ2-5; TRBD1 is a possible D gene (6 bases). The CDR3 coding sequence is TGTGCCAGTAGTGGACAGTTTGGGGAGACCCAGTACTTC. It codes for CASSGQFGETQYF.